The clone carrying this T cell receptor (beta chain) was observed once. This CDR3 has 14 amino acids. Germline values: CDR1 LNHDA, CDR2 SQIVND (reference sequence). V dropped 4 bases and J dropped 4; count of bases not matched to a gene: 4. The sample belongs to a study of T cells in tuberculosis. This sample's time point: new active TB diagnosis, blood taken before or within 7 days of starting treatment. The protocol was immunoSEQ multiplex PCR, while the TCRdb copy is restricted to in-frame clones and leaves out a portion. The sample contains thousands of clones, 95% to 98% of which appear only once.

The chain recombines TRBV19 with TRBJ1-1; 9 nucleotides match TRBD1. The TCR sequence derives from an adult with tuberculosis. Source: PBMCs, taken at tuberculosis diagnosis. Here the CDR3 reads CASSNTGGGTEAFF. CDR3 coding DNA: TGTGCCAGTAGTAACACAGGGGGCGGCACTGAAGCTTTCTTT.